This T cell receptor beta chain was sequenced for a study of T cell responses to AZD1222 COVID-19 vaccine. Using immunoSEQ multiplex PCR, the repertoire was profiled, and TCRdb retains in-frame clones only, with some absent. The table lists some 140,000 clones, more than 85% of them singletons. The CDR3 has 12 amino acids. Germline CDR1 is MNHEY and CDR2 is SVGAGI. V was shortened by 0 bases and J by 8 bases, with 5 bases between the two germline ends. This clone was found once. The sequencing here drew on peripheral blood, taken on day 0 of AZD1222 vaccination. The sequence derives from an adult in good health. V gene TRBV6-5 combines with J gene TRBJ2-1; D gene uncertain. This CDR3 is CASSYSRYEQFF. The DNA for the CDR3 is TGTGCCAGCAGTTACTCGAGGTATGAGCAGTTCTTC.